The clone carrying this T cell receptor (beta chain) occurred many times. This record belongs to a study of early T cells in non-severe SARS-CoV-2 infection. About the research overall: The chains were unpaired, and the sequenced material was bulk RNA from unsorted whole blood.

MiXCR, applied by TCRdb to the 5' RACE reads, yields one record per CDR3 protein. The sample lists some 12,000 distinct CDR3 sequences, 4.8% occurring once. Germline V gives CDR1 SGHVS, CDR2 FNYEAQ. Trimming cost V 2 bases and J 5 bases; bases outside gene matches: 9. This CDR3 is built from 17 residues. The sequencing input was whole blood. This sequence originates from an adult who was a healthcare worker with PCR-confirmed SARS-CoV-2 infection or an uninfected control (not recorded which). The chain employs TRBV7-6 and TRBJ2-2; 9 bases align to TRBD1. CDR3 sequence: CASSLSAGTGRTGELFF. The CDR3 DNA follows: TGTGCCAGCAGCTTATCGGCCGGGACAGGGCGGACCGGGGAGCTGTTTTTT.